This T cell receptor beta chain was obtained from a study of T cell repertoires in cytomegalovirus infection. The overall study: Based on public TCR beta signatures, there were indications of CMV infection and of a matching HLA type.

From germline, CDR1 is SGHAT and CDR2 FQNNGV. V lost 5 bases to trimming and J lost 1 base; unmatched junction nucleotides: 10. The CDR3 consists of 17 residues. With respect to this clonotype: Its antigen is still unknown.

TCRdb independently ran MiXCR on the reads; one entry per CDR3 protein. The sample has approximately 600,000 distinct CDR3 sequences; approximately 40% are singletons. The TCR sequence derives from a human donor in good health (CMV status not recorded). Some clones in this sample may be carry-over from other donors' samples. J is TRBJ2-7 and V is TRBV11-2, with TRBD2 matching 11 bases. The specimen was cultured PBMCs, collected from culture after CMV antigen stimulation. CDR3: CASSKRVAGGWSYEQYF. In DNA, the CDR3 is TGTGCCAGCAGCAAACGAGTAGCGGGAGGGTGGTCCTACGAGCAGTACTTC. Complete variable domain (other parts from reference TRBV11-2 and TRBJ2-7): EAGVAQSPRYKIIEKRQSVAFWCNPISGHATLYWYQQILGQGPKLLIQFQNNGVVDDSQLPKDRFSAERLKGVDSTLKIQPAKLEDSAVYLCASSKRVAGGWSYEQYFGPGTRLTVT.